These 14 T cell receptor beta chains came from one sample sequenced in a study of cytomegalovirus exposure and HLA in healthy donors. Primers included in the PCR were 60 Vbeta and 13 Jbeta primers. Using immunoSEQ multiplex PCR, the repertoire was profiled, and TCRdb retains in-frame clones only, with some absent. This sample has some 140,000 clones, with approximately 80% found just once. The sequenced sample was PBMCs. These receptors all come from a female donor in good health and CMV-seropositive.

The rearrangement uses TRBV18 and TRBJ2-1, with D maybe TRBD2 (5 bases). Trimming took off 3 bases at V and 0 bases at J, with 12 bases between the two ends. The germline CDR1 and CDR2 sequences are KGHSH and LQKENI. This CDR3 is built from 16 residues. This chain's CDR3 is CASSPRTGSSYNEQFF. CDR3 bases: TGTGCCAGCTCACCTAGGACGGGAAGCTCCTACAATGAGCAGTTCTTC. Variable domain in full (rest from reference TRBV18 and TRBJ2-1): NAGVMQNPRHLVRRRGQEARLRCSPMKGHSHVYWYRQLPEEGLKFMVYLQKENIIDESGMPKERFSAEFPKEGPSILRIQQVVRGDSAAYFCASSPRTGSSYNEQFFGPGTRLTVL.

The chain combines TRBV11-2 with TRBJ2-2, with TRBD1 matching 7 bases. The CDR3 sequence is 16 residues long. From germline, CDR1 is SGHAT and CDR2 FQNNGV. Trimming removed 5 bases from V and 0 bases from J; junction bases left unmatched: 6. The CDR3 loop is CASSPLGQANTGELFF. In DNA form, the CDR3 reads TGTGCCAGCAGCCCCTTAGGACAGGCGAACACCGGGGAGCTGTTTTTT.

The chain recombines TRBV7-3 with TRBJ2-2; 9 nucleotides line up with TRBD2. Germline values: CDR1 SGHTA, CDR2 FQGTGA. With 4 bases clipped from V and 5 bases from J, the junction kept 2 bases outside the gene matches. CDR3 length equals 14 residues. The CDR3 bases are TGTGCCAGCAGCTCGGGACTAGCTACCGGGGAGCTGTTTTTT. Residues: CASSSGLATGELFF.

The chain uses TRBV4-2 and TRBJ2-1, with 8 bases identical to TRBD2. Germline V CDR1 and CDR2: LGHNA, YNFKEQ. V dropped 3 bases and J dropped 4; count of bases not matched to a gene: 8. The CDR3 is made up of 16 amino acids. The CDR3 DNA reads TGTGCCAGCAGCCACGGAACTAGCGGACAGTACAATGAGCAGTTCTTC. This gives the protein CASSHGTSGQYNEQFF.

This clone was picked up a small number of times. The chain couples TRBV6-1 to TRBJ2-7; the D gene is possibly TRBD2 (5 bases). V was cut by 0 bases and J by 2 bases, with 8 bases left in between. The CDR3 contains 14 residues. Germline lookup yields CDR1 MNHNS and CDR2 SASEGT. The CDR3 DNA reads TGTGCCAGCAGTGAAGCCGGGAACCCCTACGAGCAGTACTTC. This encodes CASSEAGNPYEQYF.

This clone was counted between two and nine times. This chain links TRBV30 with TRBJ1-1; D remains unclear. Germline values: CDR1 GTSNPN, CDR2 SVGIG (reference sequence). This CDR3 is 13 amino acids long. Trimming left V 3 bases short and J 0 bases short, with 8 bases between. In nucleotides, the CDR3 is TGTGCCTGGAGATGGGCCATGAACACTGAAGCTTTCTTT. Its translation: CAWRWAMNTEAFF.

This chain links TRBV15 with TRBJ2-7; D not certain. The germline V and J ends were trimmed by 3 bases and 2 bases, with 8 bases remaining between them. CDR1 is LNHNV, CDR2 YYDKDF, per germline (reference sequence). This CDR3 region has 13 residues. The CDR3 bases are TGTGCCACCAGCAGCGGCGGAACCTACGAGCAGTACTTC. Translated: CATSSGGTYEQYF. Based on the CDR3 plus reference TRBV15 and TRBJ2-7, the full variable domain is DAMVIQNPRYQVTQFGKPVTLSCSQTLNHNVMYWYQQKSSQAPKLLFHYYDKDFNNEADTPDNFQSRRPNTSFCFLDIRSPGLGDTAMYLCATSSGGTYEQYFGPGTRLTVT.

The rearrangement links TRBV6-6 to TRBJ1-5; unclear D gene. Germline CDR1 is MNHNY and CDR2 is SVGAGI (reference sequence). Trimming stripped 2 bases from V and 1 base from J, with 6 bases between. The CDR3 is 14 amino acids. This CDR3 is CASSYIGSNQPQHF. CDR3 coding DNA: TGTGCCAGCAGTTACATCGGGAGCAATCAGCCCCAGCATTTT.

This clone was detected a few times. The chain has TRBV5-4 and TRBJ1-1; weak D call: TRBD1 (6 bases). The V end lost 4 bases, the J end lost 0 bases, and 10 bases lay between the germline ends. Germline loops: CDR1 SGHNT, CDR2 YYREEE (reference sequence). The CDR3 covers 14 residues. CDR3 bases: TGTGCCAGCAGCAAACAGGGAGTGAACACTGAAGCTTTCTTT. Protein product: CASSKQGVNTEAFF.

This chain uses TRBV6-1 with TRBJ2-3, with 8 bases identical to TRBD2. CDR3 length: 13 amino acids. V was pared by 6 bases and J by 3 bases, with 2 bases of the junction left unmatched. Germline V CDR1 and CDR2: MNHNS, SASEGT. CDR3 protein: CASRRLATDTQYF. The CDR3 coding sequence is TGTGCCAGCAGACGACTAGCGACAGATACGCAGTATTTT.

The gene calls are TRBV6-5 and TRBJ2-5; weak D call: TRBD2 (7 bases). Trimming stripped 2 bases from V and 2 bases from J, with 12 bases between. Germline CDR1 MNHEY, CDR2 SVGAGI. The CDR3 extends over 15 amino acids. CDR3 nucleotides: TGTGCCAGCAGTTACCTCGGGGGGACACAAGAGACCCAGTACTTC. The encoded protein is CASSYLGGTQETQYF.

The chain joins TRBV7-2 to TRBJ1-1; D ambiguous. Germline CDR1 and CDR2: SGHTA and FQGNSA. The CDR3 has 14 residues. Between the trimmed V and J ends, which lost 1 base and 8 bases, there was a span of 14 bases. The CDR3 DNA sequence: TGTGCCAGCAGCTTAGGACACCTCCTGACCGAAGCTTTCTTT. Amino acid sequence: CASSLGHLLTEAFF.

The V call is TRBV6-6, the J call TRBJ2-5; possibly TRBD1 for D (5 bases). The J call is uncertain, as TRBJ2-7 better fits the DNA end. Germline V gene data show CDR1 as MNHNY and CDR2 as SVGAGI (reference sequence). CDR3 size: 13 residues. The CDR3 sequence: CASQGIGAYEQYF. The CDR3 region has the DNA TGTGCCAGCCAGGGCATAGGGGCCTACGAGCAGTACTTC.

CDR3 loop: CASSVRDRKNTIYF. The CDR3 DNA is TGTGCCAGCAGCGTCCGGGACAGGAAGAACACCATATATTTT. The chain recombines TRBV7-3 with TRBJ1-3; TRBD1 agrees at 8 bases. The CDR3 has 14 residues. Germline V CDR1 and CDR2: SGHTA, FQGTGA. The V and J ends lost 5 bases and 7 bases, in that order; junction bases with no gene match: 7.